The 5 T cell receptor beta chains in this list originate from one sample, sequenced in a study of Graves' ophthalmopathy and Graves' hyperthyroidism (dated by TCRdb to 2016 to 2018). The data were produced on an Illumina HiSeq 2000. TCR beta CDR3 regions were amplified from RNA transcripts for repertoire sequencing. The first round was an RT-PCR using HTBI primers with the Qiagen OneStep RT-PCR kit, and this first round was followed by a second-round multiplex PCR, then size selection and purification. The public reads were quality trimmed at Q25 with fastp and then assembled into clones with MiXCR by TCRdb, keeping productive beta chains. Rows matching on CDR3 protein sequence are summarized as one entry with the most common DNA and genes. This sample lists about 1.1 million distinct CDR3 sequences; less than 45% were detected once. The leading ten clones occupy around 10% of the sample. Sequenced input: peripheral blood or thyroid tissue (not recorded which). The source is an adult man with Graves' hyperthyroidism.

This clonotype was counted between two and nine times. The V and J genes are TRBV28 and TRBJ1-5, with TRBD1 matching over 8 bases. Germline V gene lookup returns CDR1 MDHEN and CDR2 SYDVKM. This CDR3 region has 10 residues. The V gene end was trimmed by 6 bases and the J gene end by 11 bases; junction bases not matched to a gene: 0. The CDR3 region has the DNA TGTGCCAGCAGGGGACAGGCCCAGCATTTT. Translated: CASRGQAQHF.

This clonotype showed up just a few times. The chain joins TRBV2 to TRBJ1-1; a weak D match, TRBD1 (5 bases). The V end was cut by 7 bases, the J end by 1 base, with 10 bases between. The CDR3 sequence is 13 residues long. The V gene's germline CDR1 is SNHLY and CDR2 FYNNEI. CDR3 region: CASTPGPNTEAFF. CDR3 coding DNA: TGTGCCAGCACCCCGGGACCGAACACTGAAGCTTTCTTT.

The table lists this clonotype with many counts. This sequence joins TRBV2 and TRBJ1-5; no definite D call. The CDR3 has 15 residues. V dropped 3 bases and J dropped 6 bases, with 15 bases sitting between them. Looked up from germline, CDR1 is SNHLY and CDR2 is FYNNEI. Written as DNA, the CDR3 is TGTGCCAGCAGTGACTCTGGTGGATTAATTCAGCCCCAGCATTTT. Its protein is CASSDSGGLIQPQHF.

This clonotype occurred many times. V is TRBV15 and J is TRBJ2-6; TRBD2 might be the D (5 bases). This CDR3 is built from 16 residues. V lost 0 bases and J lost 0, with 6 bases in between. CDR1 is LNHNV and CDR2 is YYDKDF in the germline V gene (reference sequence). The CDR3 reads CATSREGSSGANVLTF. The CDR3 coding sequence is TGTGCCACCAGCAGAGAGGGGAGCTCTGGGGCCAACGTCCTGACTTTC. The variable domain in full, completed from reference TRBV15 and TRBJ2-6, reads DAMVIQNPRYQVTQFGKPVTLSCSQTLNHNVMYWYQQKSSQAPKLLFHYYDKDFNNEADTPDNFQSRRPNTSFCFLDIRSPGLGDTAMYLCATSREGSSGANVLTFGAGSRLTVL.

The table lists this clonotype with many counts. In DNA, the CDR3 is TGCGCCAGCAGCTTGTCGGCAGGGAACAATCAGCCCCAGCATTTT. It encodes CASSLSAGNNQPQHF. J is TRBJ1-5 and V is TRBV5-1; possibly TRBD1 for D (5 bases). This CDR3 has 15 amino acids. Germline V gene data show CDR1 as SGHRS and CDR2 as YFSETQ. V shed 1 base and J shed 3 bases, with 11 bases lying between them. Full variable domain (rest looked up from reference TRBV5-1 and TRBJ1-5): KAGVTQTPRYLIKTRGQQVTLSCSPISGHRSVSWYQQTPGQGLQFLFEYFSETQRNKGNFPGRFSGRQFSNSRSEMNVSTLELGDSALYLCASSLSAGNNQPQHFGDGTRLSIL.